The 19 T cell receptor beta chains presented below share a single source sample, sequenced in a study of shared clonotypes between healthy human individuals. Using immunoSEQ multiplex PCR, the repertoire was profiled, and TCRdb retains in-frame clones only, with some absent. The sample has 2 million to 3 million clones; roughly 93% are singletons. Specimen: naive CD4+ T cells from PBMCs. The subset: CD45RA+ positively selected. Every receptor here comes from a young man in good health. Some clones in this sample may be carry-over from other donors' samples.

The chain links TRBV30 to TRBJ2-1; D may match TRBD1 or TRBD2 (5 bases each). The CDR3 spans 16 residues. V was trimmed by 0 bases and J by 0 bases, leaving 12 bases between them. CDR1 GTSNPN and CDR2 SVGIG come from the germline V gene (reference sequence). CDR3 DNA: TGTGCCTGGAGTGTACATTTCGGGGCCTCCTACAATGAGCAGTTCTTC. This translates into CAWSVHFGASYNEQFF.

This clone appeared once. V and J are TRBV6-1 and TRBJ2-3; TRBD2 matches at 10 bases. Germline V CDR1 and CDR2: MNHNS, SASEGT. With V trimmed by 5 bases and J by 1 base, 3 bases remained unmatched. The CDR3 loop spans 15 amino acids. CDR3 bases: TGTGCCAGCAGTTTACTAGCGGGACGCACAGATACGCAGTATTTT. Protein: CASSLLAGRTDTQYF.

The V gene is TRBV4-2, the J gene TRBJ2-3, with TRBD2 as a possible D gene (6 bases). Trimming left V 3 bases short and J 4 bases short, with 14 bases between. Germline V gene sequence: CDR1 LGHNA, CDR2 YNFKEQ. CDR3 length: 15 residues. The CDR3 coding sequence is TGTGCCAGCAGCCAGCCGGGGGATCTAGCAGATACGCAGTATTTT. Its protein product is CASSQPGDLADTQYF.

The gene calls are TRBV5-1 and TRBJ2-7; unclear D gene. The germline V and J ends were trimmed by 0 bases and 3 bases, with 13 bases remaining between them. The CDR3 extends over 15 amino acids. The germline V gene encodes CDR1 SGHRS and CDR2 YFSETQ. The DNA for the CDR3 is TGCGCCAGCAGCTTGGATCCGCCACCCCGCTACGAGCAGTACTTC. This gives the protein CASSLDPPPRYEQYF.

The V call is TRBV6-5, the J call TRBJ1-1; D perhaps matches TRBD1 (5 bases). The CDR3 covers 14 residues. Germline loops: CDR1 MNHEY, CDR2 SVGAGI. Trimming took 5 bases from V and 4 from J, leaving 14 bases between them. CDR3 bases: TGTGCCAGCAGTCCTGGGACTCGGGCCACTGAAGCTTTCTTT. Its protein is CASSPGTRATEAFF.

The rearrangement uses TRBV6-5 and TRBJ2-5; TRBD1 matches at 12 bases. The CDR3 covers 16 residues. CDR1 and CDR2 from the germline V gene are MNHEY and SVGAGI. V lost 4 bases to trimming and J lost 7 bases; unmatched junction nucleotides: 10. CDR3: CASSSRGTGGLGTQYF. CDR3 DNA: TGTGCCAGCAGTTCTCGGGGGACAGGGGGCCTTGGGACCCAGTACTTC.

V and J are TRBV21-1 and TRBJ2-5; the tabulated D call, TRBD2, remains unverified against the DNA. TRBV21-1 is assigned pseudogene status. There are 18 residues in the CDR3. The CDR3 protein is CASSRGDFSKFPQETQYF. DNA for the CDR3: TGTGCCAGCAGCAGAGGGGACTTTTCCAAATTCCCCCAAGAGACCCAGTACTTC.

This clone was recorded only once. The V and J genes are TRBV5-6 and TRBJ1-1; D is possibly TRBD1 (5 bases). Germline values: CDR1 SGHDT, CDR2 YYEEEE. The V end was cut by 9 bases, the J end by 6 bases, with 24 bases between. This CDR3 contains 15 residues. CDR3 nucleotide sequence: TGTGCCACTCCAGCTAGAGATCAGGGATTGGCTGAAGCTTTCTTT. It encodes CATPARDQGLAEAFF.

This sequence joins TRBV11-2 and TRBJ2-2; perhaps TRBD2 as D (6 bases). This CDR3 contains 13 residues. CDR1 is SGHAT, CDR2 FQNNGV, per germline. V gave up 10 bases and J gave up 2 bases, with 11 bases separating them. The CDR3 nucleotides read TGTGCCATACTGGGACTTAACACCGGGGAGCTGTTTTTT. It specifies CAILGLNTGELFF.

For the CDR3, the DNA is TGTGCCAGCAGTTACTCGACAGGGTTCGTGACCTTC. It translates to CASSYSTGFVTF. The chain uses TRBV6-5 and TRBJ1-2; the match to TRBD1 covers 7 bases. The V gene end was trimmed by 0 bases and the J gene end by 14 bases; junction bases not matched to a gene: 6. The V gene's germline CDR1 is MNHEY and CDR2 SVGAGI. The CDR3 is 12 amino acids.

The chain employs TRBV6-5 and TRBJ2-5; 11 bases are a match to TRBD1. After removal of 8 bases from V and 5 bases from J, the junction contained 7 bases not matched to a gene. The CDR3 runs 14 residues. Germline V CDR1 and CDR2: MNHEY, SVGAGI. The chain's CDR3 is CASEDRGLGETQYF. In DNA, the CDR3 is TGTGCCAGCGAGGACAGGGGGCTGGGGGAGACCCAGTACTTC.

In the case of this clone: This is likely a read error, given that the CDR3 carries no conserved phenylalanine or tryptophan at its end. The chain combines TRBV15 with TRBJ1-1, with D possibly being TRBD1 (5 bases). Germline V lookup: CDR1 LNHNV, CDR2 YYDKDF (reference sequence). The length of the CDR3 is 13 residues. Trimming left V 3 bases short and J 8 bases short, with 13 bases between. CDR3 region: CATSREGEKEAFL. The CDR3 bases are TGTGCCACCAGCAGGGAAGGGGAGAAAGAAGCTTTCCTT.

This clone came up a few times. The chain carries TRBV6-1 and TRBJ1-5; 7 positions match TRBD1. CDR1 and CDR2 from the germline V gene are MNHNS and SASEGT. The CDR3 covers 13 residues. With V trimmed by 6 bases and J by 3 bases, 2 bases remained unmatched. Here the CDR3 reads CASRGQFNQPQHF. In DNA, the CDR3 is TGTGCCAGCAGGGGACAGTTCAATCAGCCCCAGCATTTT.

This chain connects TRBV28 to TRBJ2-7; the D is unclear. CDR3 length: 15 residues. With 6 bases removed from V and 3 bases from J, the gap between germline ends came to 18 bases. The germline CDR1 and CDR2 sequences are MDHEN and SYDVKM. Here the CDR3 DNA reads TGTGCCAGCAGGTCCGGACGGAACCTAGACTACGAGCAGTACTTC. It yields the protein CASRSGRNLDYEQYF.

The chain combines TRBV5-1 with TRBJ1-4; no definite D call. The germline V and J ends were trimmed by 5 bases and 6 bases, with 17 bases remaining between them. In germline, CDR1 is SGHRS, CDR2 YFSETQ. The CDR3 length is 15 residues. CDR3 loop: CASRFGPTQDEKLFF. CDR3 DNA: TGCGCCAGCAGATTTGGACCGACCCAGGATGAAAAACTGTTTTTT.

The genes are TRBV5-8 and TRBJ1-3, with D hard to call. Trimming took 2 bases from V and 3 from J, leaving 12 bases between them. Germline CDR1 is SGHTS and CDR2 is YDEGEE. The CDR3 is 15 amino acids. As DNA, the CDR3 is TGTGCCAGCAGCTTAGAGAGCCCCGGTGGAAACACCATATATTTT. Protein product: CASSLESPGGNTIYF.

V gene TRBV5-1 combines with J gene TRBJ2-1; D may be TRBD1 (6 bases). The germline CDR1 and CDR2 sequences are SGHRS and YFSETQ. V shed 4 bases and J shed 0 bases, with 11 bases lying between them. The CDR3 extends over 15 amino acids. CDR3: CASSVEGGSYNEQFF. The CDR3 bases are TGCGCCAGCAGCGTGGAAGGGGGCTCCTACAATGAGCAGTTCTTC.

V is TRBV28 and J is TRBJ2-1; 8 bases map to TRBD2. Trimming cost V 5 bases and J 8 bases; bases outside gene matches: 23. Germline V lookup: CDR1 MDHEN, CDR2 SYDVKM. The CDR3 sequence is 19 residues long. Written as DNA, the CDR3 is TGTGCCAGCAGTCTAAGTCGCTTTCTGTGGCGGGGGGCGACGGATGAGCAGTTCTTC. Its protein product is CASSLSRFLWRGATDEQFF.

The chain employs TRBV4-2 and TRBJ2-3; tentative D call: TRBD1 (5 bases). Per the germline V gene, CDR1 is LGHNA and CDR2 is YNFKEQ. The germline V and J ends were trimmed by 5 bases and 0 bases, with 15 bases remaining between them. The length of the CDR3 is 16 residues. This CDR3 is CASSIPRTTSTDTQYF. CDR3 sequence (DNA): TGTGCCAGCAGCATCCCGCGGACAACTAGCACAGATACGCAGTATTTT.